This T cell receptor beta chain comes out of a study of T cells in Graves' hyperthyroidism and ophthalmopathy. The CDR3 length is 14 residues. Germline V gives CDR1 MDHEN, CDR2 SYDVKM. V dropped 3 bases and J dropped 4 bases, with 10 bases sitting between them. Template material for amplifying TCR beta CDR3 regions consisted of RNA transcripts. A set of HTBI primers served as the primers for a first-round RT-PCR of the TCR CDR3. TCRdb reanalysed the multiplex PCR reads using MiXCR and keeps one entry per CDR3 protein. The sample has about 380,000 distinct CDR3 sequences; about 18% are singletons. The sample taken for sequencing was blood. This chain joins TRBV28 and TRBJ1-5; perhaps TRBD1 as D (5 bases). The sequence derives from a man aged 18 to 29 with Graves' ophthalmopathy. CDR3 region: CASSFAGGNQPQHF. CDR3 bases: TGTGCCAGCAGTTTCGCTGGGGGAAATCAGCCCCAGCATTTT. The entire variable domain, with the rest obtained from reference TRBV28 and TRBJ1-5, is as follows: DVKVTQSSRYLVKRTGEKVFLECVQDMDHENMFWYRQDPGLGLRLIYFSYDVKMKEKGDIPEGYSVSREKKERFSLILESASTNQTSMYLCASSFAGGNQPQHFGDGTRLSIL.